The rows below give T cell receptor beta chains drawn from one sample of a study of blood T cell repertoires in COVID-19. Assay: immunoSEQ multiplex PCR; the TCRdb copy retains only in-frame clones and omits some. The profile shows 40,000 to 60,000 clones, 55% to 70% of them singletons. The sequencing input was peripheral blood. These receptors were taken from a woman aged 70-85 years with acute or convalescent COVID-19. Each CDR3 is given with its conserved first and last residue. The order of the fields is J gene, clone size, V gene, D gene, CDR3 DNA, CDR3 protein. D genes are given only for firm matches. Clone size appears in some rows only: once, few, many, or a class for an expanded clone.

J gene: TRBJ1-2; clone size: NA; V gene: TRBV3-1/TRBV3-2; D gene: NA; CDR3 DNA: TGTGCCAGCAGCCAGGATTTGACACCTAACTATGGCTACACCTTC; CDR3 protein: CASSQDLTPNYGYTF
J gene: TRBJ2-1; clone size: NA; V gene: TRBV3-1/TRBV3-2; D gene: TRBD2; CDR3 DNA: TGTGCCAGCAGTCCCCACCAAGAGAGGGAGGGTGAGCAGTTCTTC; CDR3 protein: CASSPHQEREGEQFF
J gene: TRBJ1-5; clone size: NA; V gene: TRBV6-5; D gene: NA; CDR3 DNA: TGTGCCAGCAGTTCCCTCTATGATGGGCCCCAGCATTTT; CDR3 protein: CASSSLYDGPQHF
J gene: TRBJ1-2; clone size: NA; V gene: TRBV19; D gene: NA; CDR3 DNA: TGTGCCAGTACGGACAGAGCTAACTATGGCTACACCTTC; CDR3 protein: CASTDRANYGYTF
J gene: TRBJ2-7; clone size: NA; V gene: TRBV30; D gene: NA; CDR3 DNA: TGTGCCTGGAGTGTACTTGGGCACGAGCAGTACTTC; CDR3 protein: CAWSVLGHEQYF
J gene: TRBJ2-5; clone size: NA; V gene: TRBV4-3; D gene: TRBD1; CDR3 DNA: TGCGCCAGCAGCCAAATCGGACAGGCGGCGACCCAGTACTTC; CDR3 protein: CASSQIGQAATQYF
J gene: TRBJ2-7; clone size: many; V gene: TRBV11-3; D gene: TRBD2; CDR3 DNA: TGTGCCAGCAGCGCCGGGACTAGCGGCGAGCAGTACTTC; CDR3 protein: CASSAGTSGEQYF
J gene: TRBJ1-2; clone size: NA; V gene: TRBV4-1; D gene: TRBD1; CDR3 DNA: TGCGCCAGCAGCCCCAGTTTGGGACAGGGGAACTATGGCTACACCTTC; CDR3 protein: CASSPSLGQGNYGYTF
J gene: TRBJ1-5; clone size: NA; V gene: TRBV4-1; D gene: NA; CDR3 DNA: TGCGCCAGCAGCCAAGATATGAGGGGCAATCAGCCCCAGCATTTT; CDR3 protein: CASSQDMRGNQPQHF
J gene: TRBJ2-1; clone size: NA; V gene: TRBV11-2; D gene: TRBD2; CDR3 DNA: TGTGCCAGCAGCGCACTAGCGGGGGGGGCGATTCTGGAGCAGTTCTTC; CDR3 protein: CASSALAGGAILEQFF
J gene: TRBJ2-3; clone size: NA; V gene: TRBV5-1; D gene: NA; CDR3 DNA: TGCGCCAGCAGCAGCTTACTAGGGGGTTCAGATACGCAGTATTTT; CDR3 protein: CASSSLLGGSDTQYF
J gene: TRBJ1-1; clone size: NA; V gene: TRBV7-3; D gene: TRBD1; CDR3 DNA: TGTGCCAGCAGCCTAGGACAGGGGGATGAAGCTTTCTTT; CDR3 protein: CASSLGQGDEAFF
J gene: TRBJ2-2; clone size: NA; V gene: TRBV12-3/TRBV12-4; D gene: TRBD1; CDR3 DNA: TGTGCCAGCAGAGCAGGGGGCGGGGAGCTGTTTTTT; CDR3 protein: CASRAGGGELFF
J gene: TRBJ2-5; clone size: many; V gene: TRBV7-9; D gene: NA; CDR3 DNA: TGTGCCAGCAGTATCGGACAGGGAGGGGTAGGGGAGACCCAGTACTTC; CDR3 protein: CASSIGQGGVGETQYF
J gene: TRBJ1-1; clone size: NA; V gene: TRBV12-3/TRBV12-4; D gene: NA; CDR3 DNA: TGTGCCAGCAGTTTGAGTAACACTGAAGCTTTCTTT; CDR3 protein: CASSLSNTEAFF
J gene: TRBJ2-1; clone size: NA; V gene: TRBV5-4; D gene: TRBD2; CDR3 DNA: TGTGCCAGCAGCCTAGGGACTAGAGAGCAGTTCTTC; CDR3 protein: CASSLGTREQFF
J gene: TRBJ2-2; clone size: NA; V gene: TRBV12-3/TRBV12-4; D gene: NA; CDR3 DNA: TGTGCCAGCACAGTTGACACCGGGGAGCTGTTTTTT; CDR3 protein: CASTVDTGELFF
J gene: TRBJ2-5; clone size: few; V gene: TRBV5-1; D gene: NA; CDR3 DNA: TGCGCCAGCAGCTTGGCGAGAGAGACCCAGTACTTC; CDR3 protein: CASSLARETQYF
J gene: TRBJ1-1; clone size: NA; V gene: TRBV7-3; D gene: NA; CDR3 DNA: TGTGCCAGCAGCTTAAACGGGGGGGAAGCTTTCTTT; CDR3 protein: CASSLNGGEAFF
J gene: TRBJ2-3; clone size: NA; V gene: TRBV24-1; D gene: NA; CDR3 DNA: TGTGCCACCAGTGATTTGGCGGGCACAGATACGCAGTATTTT; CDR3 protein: CATSDLAGTDTQYF
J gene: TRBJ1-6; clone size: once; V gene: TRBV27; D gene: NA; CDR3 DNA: TGTGCCAGCAGTCAGCGACAGAATCGGGTCTATAATTCACCCCTCCACTTT; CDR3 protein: CASSQRQNRVYNSPLHF
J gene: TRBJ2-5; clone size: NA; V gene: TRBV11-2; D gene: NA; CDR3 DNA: TGTGCCAGCAGCTTACAAAACGGGGTCAGAGGGGAGACCCAGTACTTC; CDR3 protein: CASSLQNGVRGETQYF
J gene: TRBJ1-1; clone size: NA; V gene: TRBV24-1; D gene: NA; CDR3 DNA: TGTGCCACCAGTGATCCACGAGGTCGGTCCCGGAACACTGAAGCTTTCTTT; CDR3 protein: CATSDPRGRSRNTEAFF
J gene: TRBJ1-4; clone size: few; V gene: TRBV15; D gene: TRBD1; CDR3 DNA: TGTGCCACCAGCGGGGTATACAGGGGGCTTGGTAATGAAAAACTGTTTTTT; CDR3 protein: CATSGVYRGLGNEKLFF
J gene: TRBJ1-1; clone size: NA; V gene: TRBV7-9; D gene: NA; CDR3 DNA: TGTGCCAGCAGCTTAAGGAGTGGGACAGAAGCTTTCTTT; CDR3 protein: CASSLRSGTEAFF
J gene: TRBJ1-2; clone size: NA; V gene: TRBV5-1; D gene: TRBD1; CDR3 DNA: TGCGCCAGCAGTTTACAGGGGATGCAGGGCTACACCTTC; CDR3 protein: CASSLQGMQGYTF
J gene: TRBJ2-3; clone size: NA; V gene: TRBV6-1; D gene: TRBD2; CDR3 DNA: TGTGCCAGCAGTGACCCCGGGACTAGCGGGGGTACAGATACGCAGTATTTT; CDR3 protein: CASSDPGTSGGTDTQYF
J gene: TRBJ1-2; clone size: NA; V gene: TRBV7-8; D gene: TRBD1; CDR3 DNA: TGTGCCAGCAGCTCGACAGGGGGCGACGGCTACACCTTC; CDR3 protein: CASSSTGGDGYTF
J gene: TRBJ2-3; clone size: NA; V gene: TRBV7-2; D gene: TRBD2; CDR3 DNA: TGTGCCAGCAGCTCCAGACTAGCGGGAGTCACAGATACGCAGTATTTT; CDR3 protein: CASSSRLAGVTDTQYF
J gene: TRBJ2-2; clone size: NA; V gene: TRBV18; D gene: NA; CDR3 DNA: TGTGCCAGCTCAATAGGAACAGAAAACACCGGGGAGCTGTTTTTT; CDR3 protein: CASSIGTENTGELFF
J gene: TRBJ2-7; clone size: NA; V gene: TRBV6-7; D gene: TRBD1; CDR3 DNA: TGTGCCAGCAGTTACGTGGGACAGGGGCCTTGCGACGAGCAGTACTTC; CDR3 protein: CASSYVGQGPCDEQYF
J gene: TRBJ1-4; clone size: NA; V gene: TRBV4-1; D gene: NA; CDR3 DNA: TGCGCCAGCAGCCAAGCCGTAAACACAGACGCAACTAATGAAAAACTGTTTTTT; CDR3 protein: CASSQAVNTDATNEKLFF
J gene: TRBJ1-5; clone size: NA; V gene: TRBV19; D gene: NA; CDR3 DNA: TGTGCCAGTAGTATCTGGATTCTCGGCGGGCGGCACAATCAGCCCCAGCATTTT; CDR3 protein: CASSIWILGGRHNQPQHF
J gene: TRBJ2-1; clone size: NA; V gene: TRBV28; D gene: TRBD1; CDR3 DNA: TGTGCCAGCAGTTTATACGGACAGGGGTACAATGAGCAGTTCTTC; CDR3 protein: CASSLYGQGYNEQFF
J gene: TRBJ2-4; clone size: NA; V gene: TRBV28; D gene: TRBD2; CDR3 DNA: TGTGCCAGCAGTTTATCGGCTAGCGGGGGCCAAAACATTCAGTACTTC; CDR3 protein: CASSLSASGGQNIQYF
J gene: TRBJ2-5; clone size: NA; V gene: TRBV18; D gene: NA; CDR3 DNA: TGTGCCAGCACAAGGCGGAACCAAGAGACCCAGTACTTC; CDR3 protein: CASTRRNQETQYF
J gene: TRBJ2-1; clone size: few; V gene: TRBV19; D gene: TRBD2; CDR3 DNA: TGTGCCAGTAGCGCAACCGGGACTAGCGGGGGAGGTTGGTTCTTC; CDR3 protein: CASSATGTSGGGWFF
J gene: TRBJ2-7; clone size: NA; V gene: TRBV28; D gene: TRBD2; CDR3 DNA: TGTGCCAGCAGAGGGACTACACTTTACGAGCAGTACTTC; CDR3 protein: CASRGTTLYEQYF
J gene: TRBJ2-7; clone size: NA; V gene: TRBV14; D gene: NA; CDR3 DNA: TGTGCCAGCAGCCAAGGAAGGGTGCTGGAGGGATACTACGAGCAGTACTTC; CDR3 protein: CASSQGRVLEGYYEQYF
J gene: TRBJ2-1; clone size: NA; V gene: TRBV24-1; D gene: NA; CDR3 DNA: TGTGCCACCAGTCCGTGGAGCAGGGCCCATGAGCAGTTCTTC; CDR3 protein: CATSPWSRAHEQFF
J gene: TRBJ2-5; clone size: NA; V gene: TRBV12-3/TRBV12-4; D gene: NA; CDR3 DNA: TGTGCCAGCAGTTTACGAGAGACCCAGTACTTC; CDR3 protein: CASSLRETQYF
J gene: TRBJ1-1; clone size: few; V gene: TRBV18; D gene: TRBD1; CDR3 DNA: TGTGCCAGCTCACCAACAGGGGATGCTGAAGCTTTCTTT; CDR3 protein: CASSPTGDAEAFF